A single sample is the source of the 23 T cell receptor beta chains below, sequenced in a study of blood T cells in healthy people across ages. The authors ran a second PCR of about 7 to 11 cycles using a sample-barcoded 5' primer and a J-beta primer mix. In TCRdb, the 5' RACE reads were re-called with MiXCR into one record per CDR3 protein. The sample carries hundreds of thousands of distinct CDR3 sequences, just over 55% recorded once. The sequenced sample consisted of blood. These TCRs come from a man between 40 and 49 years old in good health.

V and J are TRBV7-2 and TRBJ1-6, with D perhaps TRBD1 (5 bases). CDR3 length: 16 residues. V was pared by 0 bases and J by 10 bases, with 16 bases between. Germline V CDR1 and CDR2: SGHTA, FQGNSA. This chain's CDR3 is CASSLAQGGFNSPLHF. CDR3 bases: TGTGCCAGCAGCTTAGCCCAGGGAGGTTTTAACTCACCCCTCCACTTT.

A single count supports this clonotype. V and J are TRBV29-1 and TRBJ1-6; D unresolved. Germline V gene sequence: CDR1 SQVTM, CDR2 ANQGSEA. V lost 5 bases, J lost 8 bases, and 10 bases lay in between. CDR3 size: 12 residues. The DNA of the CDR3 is TGCAGCGTTCGGTATGGGGATTCACCCCTCCACTTT. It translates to CSVRYGDSPLHF.

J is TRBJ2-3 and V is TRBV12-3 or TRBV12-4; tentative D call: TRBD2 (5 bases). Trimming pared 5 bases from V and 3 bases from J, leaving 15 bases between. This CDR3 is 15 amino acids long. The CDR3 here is CASSASDSPTDTQYF. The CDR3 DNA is TGTGCCAGCAGTGCCTCGGACTCCCCGACAGATACGCAGTATTTT.

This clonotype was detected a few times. CDR3 residues: CSATLAVLSTDTQYF. The CDR3 DNA reads TGCAGTGCTACTCTAGCGGTACTTAGCACAGATACGCAGTATTTT. The chain recombines TRBV20-1 with TRBJ2-3; 7 bases are shared with TRBD2. The CDR3 is 15 amino acids. The J segment lost 0 bases and the V segment lost 4 bases, leaving 7 bases of the junction unmatched. Germline CDR1 and CDR2: DFQATT and SNEGSKA (reference sequence).

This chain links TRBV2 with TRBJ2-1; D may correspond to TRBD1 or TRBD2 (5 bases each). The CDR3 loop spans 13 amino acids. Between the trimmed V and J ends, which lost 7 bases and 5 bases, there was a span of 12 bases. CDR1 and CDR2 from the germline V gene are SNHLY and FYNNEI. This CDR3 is CASMGEQDNEQFF. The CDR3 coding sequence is TGTGCCAGCATGGGGGAGCAGGACAATGAGCAGTTCTTC.

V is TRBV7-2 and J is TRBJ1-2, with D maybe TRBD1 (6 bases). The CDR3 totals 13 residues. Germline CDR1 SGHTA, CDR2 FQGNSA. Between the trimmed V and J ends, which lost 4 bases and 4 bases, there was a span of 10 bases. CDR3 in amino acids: CASSSWTAYGYTF. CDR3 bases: TGTGCCAGCAGCTCTTGGACAGCCTATGGCTACACCTTC.

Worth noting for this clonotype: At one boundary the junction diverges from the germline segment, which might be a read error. CDR3 in DNA: TGTACCAGCAGCCCACAACAGGGGGCGATGGCCTACGAGCAGTACTTC. It yields the protein CTSSPQQGAMAYEQYF. The chain uses TRBV7-9 and TRBJ2-7; 9 nucleotides align to TRBD1. The CDR3 totals 16 residues. Germline CDR1 reads SEHNR; CDR2 reads FQNEAQ (reference sequence). The full variable domain, with the rest looked up from reference TRBV7-9 and TRBJ2-7, is DTGVSQNPRHKITKRGQNVTFRCDPISEHNRLYWYRQTLGQGPEFLTYFQNEAQLEKSRLLSDRFSAERPKGSFSTLEIQRTEQGDSAMYLCTSSPQQGAMAYEQYFGPGTRLTVT.

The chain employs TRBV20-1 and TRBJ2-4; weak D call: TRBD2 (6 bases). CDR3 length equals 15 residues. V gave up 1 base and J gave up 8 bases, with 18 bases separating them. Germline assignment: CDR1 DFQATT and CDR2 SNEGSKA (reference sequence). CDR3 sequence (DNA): TGCAGTGCTAGAGCCTCCGGGGGTGGGGTAGACATTCAGTACTTC. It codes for CSARASGGGVDIQYF.

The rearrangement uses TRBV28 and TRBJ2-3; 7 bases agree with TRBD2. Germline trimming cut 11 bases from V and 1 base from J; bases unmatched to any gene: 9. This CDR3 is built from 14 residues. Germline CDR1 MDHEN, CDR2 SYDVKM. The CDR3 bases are TGTGCCTGGAGACGGGCGGGAGGCACAGATACGCAGTATTTT. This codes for CAWRRAGGTDTQYF. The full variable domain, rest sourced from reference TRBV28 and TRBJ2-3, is DVKVTQSSRYLVKRTGEKVFLECVQDMDHENMFWYRQDPGLGLRLIYFSYDVKMKEKGDIPEGYSVSREKKERFSLILESASTNQTSMYLCAWRRAGGTDTQYFGPGTRLTVL.

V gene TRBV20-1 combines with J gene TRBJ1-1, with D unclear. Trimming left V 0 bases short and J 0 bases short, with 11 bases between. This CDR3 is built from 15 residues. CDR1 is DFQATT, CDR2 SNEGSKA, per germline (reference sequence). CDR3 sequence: CSARDPQSMNTEAFF. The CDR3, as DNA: TGCAGTGCTAGAGATCCCCAGAGCATGAACACTGAAGCTTTCTTT.

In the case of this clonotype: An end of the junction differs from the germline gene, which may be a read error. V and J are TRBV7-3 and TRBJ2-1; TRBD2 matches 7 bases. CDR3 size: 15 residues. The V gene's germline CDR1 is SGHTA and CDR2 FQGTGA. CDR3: CATSLPGLDNNEQFF. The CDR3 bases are TGTGCCACCAGCTTACCAGGACTAGATAACAATGAGCAGTTCTTC.

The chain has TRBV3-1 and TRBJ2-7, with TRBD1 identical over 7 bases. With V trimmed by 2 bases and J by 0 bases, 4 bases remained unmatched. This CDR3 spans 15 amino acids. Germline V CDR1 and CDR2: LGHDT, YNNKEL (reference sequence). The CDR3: CASSQYPGGSYEQYF. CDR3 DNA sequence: TGTGCCAGCAGCCAATACCCAGGGGGCTCCTACGAGCAGTACTTC.

CDR3 DNA: TGTGCCAGCAGCTTAGGCGACCTCGCAGGGGGCTTTCAGGAGACCCAGTACTTC. Protein: CASSLGDLAGGFQETQYF. The chain uses TRBV7-3 and TRBJ2-5; the match to TRBD1 covers 8 bases. The junction had 16 bases not matched to a gene; V was cut back by 2 bases and J by 5 bases. Per germline, CDR1 SGHTA and CDR2 FQGTGA. This CDR3 is built from 18 residues.

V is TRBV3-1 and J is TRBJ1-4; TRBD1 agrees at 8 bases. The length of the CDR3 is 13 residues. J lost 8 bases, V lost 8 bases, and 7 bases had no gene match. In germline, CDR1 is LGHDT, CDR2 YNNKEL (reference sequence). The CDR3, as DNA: TGTGCCAGCTCCGGGACAGGCGCCGAAAAACTGTTTTTT. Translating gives CASSGTGAEKLFF.

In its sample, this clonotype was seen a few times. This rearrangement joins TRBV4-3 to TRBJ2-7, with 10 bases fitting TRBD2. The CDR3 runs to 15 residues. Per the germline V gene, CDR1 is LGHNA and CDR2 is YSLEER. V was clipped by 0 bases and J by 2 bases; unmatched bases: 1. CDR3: CASSQELAGAYEQYF. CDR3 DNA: TGCGCCAGCAGCCAAGAGCTAGCGGGAGCCTACGAGCAGTACTTC.

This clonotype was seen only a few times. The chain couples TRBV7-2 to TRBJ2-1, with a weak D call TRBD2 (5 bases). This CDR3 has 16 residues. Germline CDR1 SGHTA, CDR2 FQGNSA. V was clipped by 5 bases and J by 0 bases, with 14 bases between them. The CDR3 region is CASSPEALPSYNEQFF. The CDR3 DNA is TGTGCCAGCAGCCCGGAGGCACTGCCCTCCTACAATGAGCAGTTCTTC.

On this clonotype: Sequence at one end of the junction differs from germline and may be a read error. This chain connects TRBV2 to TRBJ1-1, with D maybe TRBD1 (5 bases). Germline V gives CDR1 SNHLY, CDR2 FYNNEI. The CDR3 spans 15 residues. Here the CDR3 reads CASSDTGGDNTEDFF. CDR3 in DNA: TGTGCCAGCAGTGATACCGGGGGGGATAACACTGAAGATTTCTTT.

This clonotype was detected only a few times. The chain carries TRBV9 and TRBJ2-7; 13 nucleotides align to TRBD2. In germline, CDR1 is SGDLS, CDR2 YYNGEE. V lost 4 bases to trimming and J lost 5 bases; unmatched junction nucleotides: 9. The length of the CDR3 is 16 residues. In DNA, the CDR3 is TGTGCCAGCAGCCCGAGTACTAGCGGGAGGGCCAACGAGCAGTACTTC. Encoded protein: CASSPSTSGRANEQYF.

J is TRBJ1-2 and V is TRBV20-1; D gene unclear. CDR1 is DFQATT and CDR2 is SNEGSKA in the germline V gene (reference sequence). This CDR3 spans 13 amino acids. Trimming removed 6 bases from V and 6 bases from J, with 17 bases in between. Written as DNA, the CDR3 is TGCAGTGCCTGGTTGGCCAGTGGGGATGGCTACACCTTC. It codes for CSAWLASGDGYTF.

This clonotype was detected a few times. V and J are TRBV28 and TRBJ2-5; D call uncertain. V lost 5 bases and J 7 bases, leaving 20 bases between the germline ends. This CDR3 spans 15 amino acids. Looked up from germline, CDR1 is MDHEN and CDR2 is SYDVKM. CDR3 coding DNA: TGTGCCAGCAGTGGCAAGGCGGCGATCGATGGGACCCAGTACTTC. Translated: CASSGKAAIDGTQYF. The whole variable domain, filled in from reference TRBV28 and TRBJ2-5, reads DVKVTQSSRYLVKRTGEKVFLECVQDMDHENMFWYRQDPGLGLRLIYFSYDVKMKEKGDIPEGYSVSREKKERFSLILESASTNQTSMYLCASSGKAAIDGTQYFGPGTRLLVL.

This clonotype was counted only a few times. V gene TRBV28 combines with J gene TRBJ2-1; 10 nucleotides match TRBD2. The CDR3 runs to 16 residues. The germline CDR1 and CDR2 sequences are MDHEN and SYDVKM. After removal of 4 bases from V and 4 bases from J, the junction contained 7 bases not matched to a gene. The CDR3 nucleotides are TGTGCCAGCAGTTCCCCGGCTAGCGGGAGTTACAATGAGCAGTTCTTC. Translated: CASSSPASGSYNEQFF.

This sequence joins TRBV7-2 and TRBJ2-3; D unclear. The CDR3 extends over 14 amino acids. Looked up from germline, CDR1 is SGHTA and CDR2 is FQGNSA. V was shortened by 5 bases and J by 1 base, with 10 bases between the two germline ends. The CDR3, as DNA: TGTGCCAGCAGCCCGGCCCCTGGCACAGATACGCAGTATTTT. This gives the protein CASSPAPGTDTQYF. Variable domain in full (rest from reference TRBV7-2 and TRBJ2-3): GAGVSQSPSNKVTEKGKDVELRCDPISGHTALYWYRQSLGQGLEFLIYFQGNSAPDKSGLPSDRFSAERTGGSVSTLTIQRTQQEDSAVYLCASSPAPGTDTQYFGPGTRLTVL.

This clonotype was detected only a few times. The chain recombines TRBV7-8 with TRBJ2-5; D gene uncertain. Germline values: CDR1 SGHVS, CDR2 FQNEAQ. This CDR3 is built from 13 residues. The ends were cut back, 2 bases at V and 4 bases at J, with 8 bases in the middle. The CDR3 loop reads CASSLMGIETQYF. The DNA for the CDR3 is TGTGCCAGCAGCTTAATGGGGATAGAGACCCAGTACTTC.